The rows below give T cell receptor beta chains drawn from one sample of a study of shared clonotypes between healthy human individuals. The repertoire was sequenced with immunoSEQ multiplex PCR; TCRdb's copy has only in-frame clones and lacks some. Here the sample spans 950,000 to 1,200,000 clones, roughly 77% being singletons. Sequenced sample: memory CD4+ T cells from PBMCs. The receptor source for this set is a man between 18 and 35 years old in good health. Some clones in this sample may be carry-over from other donors' samples. The CDR3 runs from the conserved cysteine through the conserved F or W. The D gene is left open where the match is weak. Where a row states a size, it is once, few, many or the class of an expanded clone; other rows omit it.

J gene | V gene | D gene | clone size | CDR3 protein | CDR3 DNA
TRBJ2-1 | TRBV5-1 | - | - | CASSSGIYNEQFF | TGCGCCAGCAGCTCGGGAATTTACAATGAGCAGTTCTTC
TRBJ2-5 | TRBV5-1 | - | - | CATAGTAQETQYF | TGCGCCACCGCCGGGACTGCCCAAGAGACCCAGTACTTC
TRBJ2-7 | TRBV19 | TRBD2 | few | CASKGTSVSSPGLYEQYF | TGTGCCAGTAAAGGTACTAGCGTGAGTTCCCCAGGGCTCTACGAGCAGTACTTC
TRBJ2-3 | TRBV7-9 | TRBD1 | - | CASSYRDSADTQYF | TGTGCCAGCAGCTACCGGGACAGCGCAGATACGCAGTATTTT
TRBJ1-1 | TRBV7-7 | TRBD1 | - | CASSKGAIKGANTEAFF | TGTGCCAGCAGCAAGGGGGCGATAAAGGGGGCGAACACTGAAGCTTTCTTT
TRBJ2-7 | TRBV19 | TRBD2 | - | CASSIGGRAGEQYF | TGTGCCAGTAGTATAGGTGGGAGGGCCGGAGAGCAGTACTTC
TRBJ1-2 | TRBV5-1 | - | - | CASSLGQGAYGYTF | TGCGCCAGCAGCTTGGGGCAGGGCGCCTATGGCTACACCTTC
TRBJ1-2 | TRBV6-5 | - | - | CASSSGSYGYTF | TGTGCCAGCTCTTCAGGGTCCTATGGCTACACCTTC
TRBJ2-3 | TRBV4-1 | TRBD2 | - | CASSGRLAGGADTQYF | TGCGCCAGCAGCGGCCGACTAGCGGGAGGGGCCGATACGCAGTATTTT
TRBJ2-7 | TRBV6-5 | - | - | CASRRGQISSYEQYF | TGTGCCAGCAGGCGGGGACAGATTAGCTCCTACGAGCAGTACTTC
TRBJ1-5 | TRBV4-2 | - | - | CASSQDAVNQPQHF | TGTGCCAGCAGCCAAGATGCGGTTAATCAGCCCCAGCATTTT
TRBJ2-3 | TRBV6-5 | - | - | CASSPSFYSTDTQYF | TGTGCCAGCAGTCCTAGCTTCTACAGCACAGATACGCAGTATTTT
TRBJ1-2 | TRBV27 | - | - | CASSFGGASYGYTF | TGTGCCAGCAGTTTCGGGGGCGCCAGCTATGGCTACACCTTC
TRBJ2-1 | TRBV7-2 | - | few | CASSLRGLALYNEQFF | TGTGCCAGCAGCCTAAGGGGGCTAGCGCTCTACAATGAGCAGTTCTTC
TRBJ1-1 | TRBV18 | - | - | CASSQTPPNTEAFF | TGTGCCAGCTCTCAGACACCACCGAACACTGAAGCTTTCTTT
TRBJ1-2 | TRBV2 | - | - | CASRGAEGSGPYGYTF | TGTGCCAGCAGGGGCGCCGAGGGGTCGGGACCCTATGGCTACACCTTC
TRBJ2-7 | TRBV29-1 | - | - | CSVVAGFEQYF | TGCAGCGTTGTCGCGGGGTTTGAGCAGTACTTC
TRBJ1-3 | TRBV11-2 | TRBD1 | - | CASSPDRAHNSGNTIYF | TGTGCCAGCAGCCCAGACAGGGCCCACAACTCTGGAAACACCATATATTTT
TRBJ1-2 | TRBV7-8 | - | - | CASSLAGSMGYGYTF | TGTGCCAGCAGCTTAGCGGGAAGCATGGGCTATGGCTACACCTTC
TRBJ2-3 | TRBV7-3 | TRBD1 | - | CASSLSRTGGTDTQYF | TGTGCCAGCAGCTTAAGCAGGACAGGGGGCACAGATACGCAGTATTTT
TRBJ2-5 | TRBV5-1 | - | - | CASSLAGRETQYF | TGCGCCAGCAGCTTGGCGGGTCGGGAGACCCAGTACTTC
TRBJ2-1 | TRBV19 | TRBD2 | - | CASSEIAGLLSEQFF | TGTGCCAGTAGCGAAATAGCGGGACTGCTTAGTGAGCAGTTCTTC
TRBJ1-1 | TRBV5-1 | - | - | CASSSQRSGAEAFF | TGCGCCAGCAGCTCCCAGAGGTCCGGGGCTGAAGCTTTCTTT
TRBJ2-5 | TRBV11-3 | - | - | CASSPGPQEETQYF | TGTGCCAGCAGCCCCGGACCTCAGGAAGAGACCCAGTACTTC
TRBJ2-3 | TRBV5-8 | TRBD1 | - | CASSFGQVTDTQYF | TGTGCCAGCAGCTTCGGACAGGTCACAGATACGCAGTATTTT
TRBJ2-1 | TRBV28 | TRBD1 | once | CASSVSIGQGSHNEQFF | TGTGCCAGCAGTGTATCCATCGGACAGGGTTCCCACAATGAGCAGTTCTTC